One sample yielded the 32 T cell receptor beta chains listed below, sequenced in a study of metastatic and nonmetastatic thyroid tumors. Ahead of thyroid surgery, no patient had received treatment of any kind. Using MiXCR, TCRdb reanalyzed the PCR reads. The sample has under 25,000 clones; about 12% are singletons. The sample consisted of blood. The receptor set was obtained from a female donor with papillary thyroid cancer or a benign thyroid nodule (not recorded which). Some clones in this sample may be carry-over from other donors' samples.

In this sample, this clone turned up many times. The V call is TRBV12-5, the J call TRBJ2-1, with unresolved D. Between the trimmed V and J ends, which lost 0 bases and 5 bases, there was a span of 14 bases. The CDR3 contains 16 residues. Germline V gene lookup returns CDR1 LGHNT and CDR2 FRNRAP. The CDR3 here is CASGLVVVTANNEQFF. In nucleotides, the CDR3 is TGTGCTAGTGGTTTGGTGGTGGTGACGGCGAACAATGAGCAGTTCTTC.

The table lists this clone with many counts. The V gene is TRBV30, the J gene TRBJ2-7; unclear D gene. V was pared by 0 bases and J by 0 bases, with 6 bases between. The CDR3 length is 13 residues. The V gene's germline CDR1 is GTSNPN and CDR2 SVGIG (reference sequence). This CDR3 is CAWSVAPSYEQYF. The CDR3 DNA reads TGTGCCTGGAGTGTCGCTCCCTCCTACGAGCAGTACTTC. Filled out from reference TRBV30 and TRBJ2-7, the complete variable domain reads SQTIHQWPATLVQPVGSPLSLECTVEGTSNPNLYWYRQAAGRGLQLLFYSVGIGQISSEVPQNLSASRPQDRQFILSSKKLLLSDSGFYLCAWSVAPSYEQYFGPGTRLTVT.

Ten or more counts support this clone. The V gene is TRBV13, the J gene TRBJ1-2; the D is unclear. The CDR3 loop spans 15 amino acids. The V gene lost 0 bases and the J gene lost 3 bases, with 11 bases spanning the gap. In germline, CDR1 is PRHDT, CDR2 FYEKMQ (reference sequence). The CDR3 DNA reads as TGTGCCAGCAGCTTAGGTACCCACCGTTACTATGGCTACACCTTC. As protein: CASSLGTHRYYGYTF.

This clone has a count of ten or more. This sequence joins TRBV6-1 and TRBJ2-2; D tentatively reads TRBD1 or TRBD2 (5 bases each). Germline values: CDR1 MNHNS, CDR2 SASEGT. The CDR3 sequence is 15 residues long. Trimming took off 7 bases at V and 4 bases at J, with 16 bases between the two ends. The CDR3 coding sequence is TGTGCCAGCACCCTAGGGGTTGCGGGCACCGGGGAGCTGTTTTTT. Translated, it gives CASTLGVAGTGELFF.

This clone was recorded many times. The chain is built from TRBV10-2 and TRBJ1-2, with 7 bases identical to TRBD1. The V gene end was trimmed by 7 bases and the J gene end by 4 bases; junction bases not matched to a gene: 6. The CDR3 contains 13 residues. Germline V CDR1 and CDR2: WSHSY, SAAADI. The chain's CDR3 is CASNRDSPYGYTF. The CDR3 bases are TGCGCCAGCAACAGGGACAGCCCCTATGGCTACACCTTC.

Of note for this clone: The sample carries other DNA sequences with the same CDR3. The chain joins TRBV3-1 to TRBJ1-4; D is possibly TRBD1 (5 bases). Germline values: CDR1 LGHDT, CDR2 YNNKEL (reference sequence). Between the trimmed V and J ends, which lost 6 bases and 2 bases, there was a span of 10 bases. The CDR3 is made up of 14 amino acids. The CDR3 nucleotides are TGTGCCAGCAGGGCGACAGCTACTAATGAAAAACTGTTTTTT. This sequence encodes CASRATATNEKLFF.

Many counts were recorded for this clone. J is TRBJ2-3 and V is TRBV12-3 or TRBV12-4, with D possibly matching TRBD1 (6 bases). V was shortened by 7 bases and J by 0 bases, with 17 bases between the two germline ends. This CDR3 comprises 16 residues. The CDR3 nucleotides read TGTGCCAGCAAAAGGGGGTCACCTACTAGCACAGATACGCAGTATTTT. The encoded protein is CASKRGSPTSTDTQYF.

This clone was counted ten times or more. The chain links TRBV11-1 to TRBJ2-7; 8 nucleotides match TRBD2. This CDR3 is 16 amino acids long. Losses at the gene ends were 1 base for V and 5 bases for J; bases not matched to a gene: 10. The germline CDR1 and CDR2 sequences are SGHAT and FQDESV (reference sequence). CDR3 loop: CASSLVVGTRAHEQYF. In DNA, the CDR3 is TGTGCCAGCAGCTTAGTAGTCGGGACTAGAGCCCACGAGCAGTACTTC.

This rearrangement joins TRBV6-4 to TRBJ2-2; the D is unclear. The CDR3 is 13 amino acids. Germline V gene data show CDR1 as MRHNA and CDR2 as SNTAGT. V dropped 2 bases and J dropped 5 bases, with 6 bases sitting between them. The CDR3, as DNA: TGTGCCAGCAGTGACGGGGATACCGGGGAGCTGTTTTTT. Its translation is CASSDGDTGELFF.

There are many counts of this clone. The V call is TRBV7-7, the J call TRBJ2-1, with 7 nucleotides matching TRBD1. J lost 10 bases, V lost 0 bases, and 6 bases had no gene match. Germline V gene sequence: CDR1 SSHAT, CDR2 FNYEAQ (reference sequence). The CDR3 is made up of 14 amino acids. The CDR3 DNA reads TGTGCCAGCAGCTTAGCACAGGGGCTTGGGGAGCAGTTCTTC. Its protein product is CASSLAQGLGEQFF.

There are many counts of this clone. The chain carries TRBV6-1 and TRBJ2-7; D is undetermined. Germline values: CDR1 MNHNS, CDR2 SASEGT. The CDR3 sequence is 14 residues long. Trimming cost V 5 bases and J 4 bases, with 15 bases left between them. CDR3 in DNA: TGTGCCAGCAGTTCCAGTTATTCAGGATACGAGCAGTACTTC. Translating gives CASSSSYSGYEQYF.

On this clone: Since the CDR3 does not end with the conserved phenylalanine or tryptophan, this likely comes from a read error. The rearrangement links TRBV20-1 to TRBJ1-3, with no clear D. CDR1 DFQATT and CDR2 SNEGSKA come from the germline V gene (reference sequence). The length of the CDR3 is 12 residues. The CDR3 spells CSAPGSGITIYV. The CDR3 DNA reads TGCAGTGCCCCGGGGTCTGGAATCACCATATATGTT.

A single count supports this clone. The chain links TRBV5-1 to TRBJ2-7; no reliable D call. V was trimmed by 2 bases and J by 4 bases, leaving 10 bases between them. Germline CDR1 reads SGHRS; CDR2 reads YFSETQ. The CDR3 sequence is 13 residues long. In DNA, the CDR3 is TGCGCCAGCAGCTTTGGGTCTCTTTACGAGCAGTACTTC. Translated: CASSFGSLYEQYF.

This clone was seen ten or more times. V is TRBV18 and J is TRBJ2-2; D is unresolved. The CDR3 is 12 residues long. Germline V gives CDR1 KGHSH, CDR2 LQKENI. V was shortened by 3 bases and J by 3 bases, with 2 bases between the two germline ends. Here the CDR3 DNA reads TGTGCCAGCTCACCTTACACCGGGGAGCTGTTTTTT. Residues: CASSPYTGELFF.

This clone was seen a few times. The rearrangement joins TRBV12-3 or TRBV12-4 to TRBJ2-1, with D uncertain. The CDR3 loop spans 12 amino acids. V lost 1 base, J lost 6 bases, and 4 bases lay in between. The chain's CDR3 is CASSLDTNEQFF. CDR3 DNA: TGTGCCAGCAGTTTAGATACCAATGAGCAGTTCTTC.

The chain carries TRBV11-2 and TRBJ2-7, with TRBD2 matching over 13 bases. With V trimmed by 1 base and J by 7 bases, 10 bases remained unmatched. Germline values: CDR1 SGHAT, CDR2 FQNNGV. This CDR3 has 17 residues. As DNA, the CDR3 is TGTGCCAGCAGCTTAGGGACTAGCGGGAGAAGGAGCTCGGAGCAGTACTTC. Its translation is CASSLGTSGRRSSEQYF.

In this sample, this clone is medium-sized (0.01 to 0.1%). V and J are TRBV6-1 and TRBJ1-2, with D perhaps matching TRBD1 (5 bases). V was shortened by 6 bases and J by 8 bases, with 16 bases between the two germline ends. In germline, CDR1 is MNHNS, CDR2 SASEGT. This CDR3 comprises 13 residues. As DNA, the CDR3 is TGTGCCAGCAGCTCACGGGGGAGGATCGGCTACACCTTC. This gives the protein CASSSRGRIGYTF.

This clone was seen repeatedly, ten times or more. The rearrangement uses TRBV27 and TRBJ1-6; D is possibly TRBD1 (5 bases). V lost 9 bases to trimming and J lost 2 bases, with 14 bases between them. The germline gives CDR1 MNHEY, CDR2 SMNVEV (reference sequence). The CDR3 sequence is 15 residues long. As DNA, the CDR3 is TGTGCCAGTTACGGAGGGGACCCCTATAATTCACCCCTCCACTTT. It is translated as CASYGGDPYNSPLHF.

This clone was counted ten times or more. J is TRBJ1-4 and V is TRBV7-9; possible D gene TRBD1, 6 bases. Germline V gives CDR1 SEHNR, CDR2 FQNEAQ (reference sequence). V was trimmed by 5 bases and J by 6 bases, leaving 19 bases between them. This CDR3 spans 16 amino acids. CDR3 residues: CASSQKQGRVDEKLFF. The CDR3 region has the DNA TGTGCCAGCAGCCAGAAACAGGGTCGTGTGGATGAAAAACTGTTTTTT. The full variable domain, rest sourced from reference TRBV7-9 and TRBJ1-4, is DTGVSQNPRHKITKRGQNVTFRCDPISEHNRLYWYRQTLGQGPEFLTYFQNEAQLEKSRLLSDRFSAERPKGSFSTLEIQRTEQGDSAMYLCASSQKQGRVDEKLFFGSGTQLSVL.

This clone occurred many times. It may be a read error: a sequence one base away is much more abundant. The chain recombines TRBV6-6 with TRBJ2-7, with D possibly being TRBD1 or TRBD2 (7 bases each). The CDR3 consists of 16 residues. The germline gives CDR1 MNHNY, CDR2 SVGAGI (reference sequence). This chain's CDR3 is CTSSYPGTAGGYEQYF. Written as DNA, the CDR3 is TGTACCAGCAGTTACCCCGGGACAGCCGGGGGGTACGAGCAGTACTTC.

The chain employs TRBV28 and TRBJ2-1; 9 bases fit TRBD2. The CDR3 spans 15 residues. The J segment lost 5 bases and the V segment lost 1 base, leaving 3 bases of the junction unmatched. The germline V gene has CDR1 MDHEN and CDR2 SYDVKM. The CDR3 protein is CASSLFLAGNNEQFF. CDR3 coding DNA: TGTGCCAGCAGTTTATTCCTAGCGGGGAACAATGAGCAGTTCTTC.

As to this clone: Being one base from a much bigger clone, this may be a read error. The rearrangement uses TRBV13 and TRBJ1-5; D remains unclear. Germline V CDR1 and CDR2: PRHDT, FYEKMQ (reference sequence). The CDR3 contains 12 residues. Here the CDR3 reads CVSSLGNQPQHF. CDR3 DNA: TGTGTCAGCAGCTTGGGCAATCAGCCCCAGCATTTT.

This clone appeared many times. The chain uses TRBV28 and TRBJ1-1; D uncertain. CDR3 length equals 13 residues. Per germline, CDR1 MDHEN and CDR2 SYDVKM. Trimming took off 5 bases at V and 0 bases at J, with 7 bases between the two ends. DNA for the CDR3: TGTGCCAGCAGTAAACGGCTGAACACTGAAGCTTTCTTT. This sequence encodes CASSKRLNTEAFF.

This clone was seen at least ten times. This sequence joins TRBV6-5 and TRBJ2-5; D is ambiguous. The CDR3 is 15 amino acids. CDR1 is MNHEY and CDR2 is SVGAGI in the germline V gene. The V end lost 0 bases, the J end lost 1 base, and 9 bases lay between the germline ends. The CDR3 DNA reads TGTGCCAGCAGTTACTCGGACGTAGGCCAAGAGACCCAGTACTTC. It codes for CASSYSDVGQETQYF.

DNA for the CDR3: TGTGCCACCAGTGCTCCGGGGGACGGCAATCAGCCCCAGCATTTT. Encoded protein: CATSAPGDGNQPQHF. The chain recombines TRBV24-1 with TRBJ1-5, with D tentatively TRBD1 (5 bases). Trimming left V 5 bases short and J 2 bases short, with 12 bases between. CDR3 length equals 15 residues. CDR1 is KGHDR and CDR2 is SFDVKD in the germline V gene.

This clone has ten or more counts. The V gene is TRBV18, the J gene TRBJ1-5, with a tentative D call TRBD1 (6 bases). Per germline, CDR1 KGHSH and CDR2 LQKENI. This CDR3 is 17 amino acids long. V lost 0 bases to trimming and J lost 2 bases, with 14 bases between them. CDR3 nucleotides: TGTGCCAGCTCACCACCGGGGGGCGGGGCTGGCAATCAGCCCCAGCATTTT. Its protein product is CASSPPGGGAGNQPQHF.

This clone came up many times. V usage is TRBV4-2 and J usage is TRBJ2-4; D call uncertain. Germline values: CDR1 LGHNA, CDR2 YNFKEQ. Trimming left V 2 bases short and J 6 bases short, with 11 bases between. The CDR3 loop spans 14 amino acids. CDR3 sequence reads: CASSQKAQLNIQYF. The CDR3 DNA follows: TGTGCCAGCAGCCAAAAAGCCCAGTTAAACATTCAGTACTTC.

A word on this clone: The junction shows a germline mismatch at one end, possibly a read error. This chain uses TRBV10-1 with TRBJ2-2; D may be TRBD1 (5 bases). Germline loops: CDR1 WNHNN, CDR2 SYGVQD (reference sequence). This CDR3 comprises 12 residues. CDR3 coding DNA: TGCTCCAGCAGCAGGGTTACCTGGGAGCTGTTTTTT. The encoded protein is CSSSRVTWELFF.

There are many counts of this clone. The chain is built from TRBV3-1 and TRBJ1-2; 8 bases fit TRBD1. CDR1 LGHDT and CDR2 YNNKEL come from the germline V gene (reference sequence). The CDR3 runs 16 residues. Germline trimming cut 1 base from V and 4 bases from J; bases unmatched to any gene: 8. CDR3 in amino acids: CASSQVITGTGYGYTF. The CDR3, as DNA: TGTGCCAGCAGCCAAGTGATAACCGGGACAGGCTATGGCTACACCTTC.

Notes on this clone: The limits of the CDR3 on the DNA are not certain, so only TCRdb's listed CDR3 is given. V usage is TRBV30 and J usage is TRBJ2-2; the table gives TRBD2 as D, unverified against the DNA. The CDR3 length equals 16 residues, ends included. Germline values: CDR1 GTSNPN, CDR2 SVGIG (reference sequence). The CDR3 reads CAWRWGVGSLTGESFF.

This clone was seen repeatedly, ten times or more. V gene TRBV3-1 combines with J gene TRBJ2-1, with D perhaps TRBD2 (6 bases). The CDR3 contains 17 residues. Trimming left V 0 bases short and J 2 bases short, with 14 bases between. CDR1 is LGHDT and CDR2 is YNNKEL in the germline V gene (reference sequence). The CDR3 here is CASSQDLVGGTYNEQFF. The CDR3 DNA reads TGTGCCAGCAGCCAAGATCTTGTGGGAGGCACCTACAATGAGCAGTTCTTC.

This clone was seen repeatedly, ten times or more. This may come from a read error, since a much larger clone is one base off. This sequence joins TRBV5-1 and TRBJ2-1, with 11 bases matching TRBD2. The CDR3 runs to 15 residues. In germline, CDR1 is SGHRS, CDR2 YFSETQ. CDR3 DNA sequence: TGCGCCAGCGGCTTGGTGGGACTAGCGGACAATGAGCAGTTCTTC. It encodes CASGLVGLADNEQFF.